This T cell receptor (beta chain) was profiled in a study of CD8 T cells in ankylosing spondylitis. Study-level points and caveats: Blood of patients with ankylosing spondylitis appeared to be characterized by a TCR beta motif of eight highly homologous variants. Past studies reported some motif variants in reactive arthritis synovial fluid and blood. Disease-linked clones reportedly concentrated significantly in matched ankylosing spondylitis synovial fluid.

With molecular barcodes, quantitative 5'-RACE was used to make the TCR beta libraries. TCRdb reanalysed the 5' RACE reads using MiXCR and keeps one entry per CDR3 protein. The sample carries roughly 250,000 distinct CDR3 sequences, over 9.5% recorded once. The trim removed 2 bases at V and 0 bases at J, leaving 5 bases unmatched. Germline V gene sequence: CDR1 ENHRY, CDR2 SYGVKD. The CDR3 has 17 amino acids. This clonotype was counted at least ten times. The target antigen is unknown. The chain links TRBV10-3 to TRBJ2-7; 12 nucleotides agree with TRBD2. The receptor comes from a male donor with ankylosing spondylitis or in good health (not recorded which). The sequenced sample consisted of blood, either unsorted or a sorted T cell fraction (not recorded which). CDR3 nucleotide sequence: TGTGCCATCAGTGAGACTAGCGGGGGGCCAAGCTCCTACGAGCAGTACTTC. Translation gives CAISETSGGPSSYEQYF.